This passage covers 9 T cell receptor beta chains from one sample sequenced in a study of blood T cells in healthy people across ages. Together with a sample-barcoded 5' primer, a J-beta primer mix was included in a second PCR lasting about 6 to 11 cycles. TCRdb passed the 5' RACE reads through MiXCR, listing each CDR3 protein once. The sample has about 780,000 distinct CDR3 sequences; about half are singletons. The sample consisted of blood. The source of these receptors is an elderly man in good health.

The genes are TRBV20-1 and TRBJ1-5; 7 bases agree with TRBD1. Germline CDR1 and CDR2: DFQATT and SNEGSKA (reference sequence). The CDR3 is made up of 16 amino acids. J gave up 4 bases and V 1 base, and 10 bases lay outside the gene matches. As DNA, the CDR3 is TGCAGTGCTAGAGCGTACCCGGGACAGAGAAATCAGCCCCAGCATTTT. Its translation: CSARAYPGQRNQPQHF.

This chain connects TRBV20-1 to TRBJ2-7; 10 bases map to TRBD1. The germline CDR1 and CDR2 sequences are DFQATT and SNEGSKA (reference sequence). The trim removed 5 bases at V and 5 bases at J, leaving 6 bases unmatched. The CDR3 length is 13 residues. The CDR3 region has the DNA TGCAGTGCTTCCTACGGGACAGGGGACGAGCAGTACTTC. Translating it yields CSASYGTGDEQYF.

This chain connects TRBV12-3 or TRBV12-4 to TRBJ2-1, with D perhaps given as TRBD1 or TRBD2 (6 bases each). The J call is uncertain, as TRBJ2-7 better fits the DNA end. The CDR3 consists of 17 residues. The CDR3 spells CASKKKGGLSSYNEQYF. CDR3 coding DNA: TGTGCCAGCAAAAAGAAGGGGGGATTGAGCTCCTACAATGAGCAGTACTTC.

A remark on this clonotype: The junction differs from germline at one of its ends, possibly a read error. The chain combines TRBV9 with TRBJ2-1; 8 bases are shared with TRBD2. This CDR3 region has 13 residues. The germline gives CDR1 SGDLS, CDR2 YYNGEE. The CDR3 loop is CASTRTSYSEQFF. In nucleotides, the CDR3 is TGTGCCAGCACCCGGACTAGCTACAGTGAGCAGTTCTTC.

The V and J genes are TRBV21-1 and TRBJ2-1; TRBD1 is the table's D call, not checked against the DNA. TRBV21-1 is given as a pseudogene. The CDR3 loop spans 18 amino acids. This CDR3 is CASSRTPGQGFFYNEQFF. The CDR3 nucleotides read TGTGCCAGCAGCAGAACTCCGGGACAGGGCTTCTTCTACAATGAGCAGTTCTTC.

As to this clonotype: At one end the junction does not follow the germline gene, possibly because of a read error. The gene calls are TRBV4-3 and TRBJ2-3; D uncertain. CDR3 length: 13 residues. Germline CDR1 LGHNA, CDR2 YSLEER. CDR3 sequence (DNA): TGCGCCAGCAACCAAGAGAGGCGGGATACGCAGTATTTT. As protein: CASNQERRDTQYF.

This clonotype was counted many times. The chain recombines TRBV24-1 with TRBJ2-3; 16 bases match TRBD2. This CDR3 has 20 residues. Per germline, CDR1 KGHDR and CDR2 SFDVKD. V shed 3 bases and J 5 bases; nucleotides not matched to a gene: 13. Here the CDR3 DNA reads TGTGCCACCAGTGATCAAGGAAGCGGGACTAGCGGGAGGGCCATAGATACGCAGTATTTT. Translating it yields CATSDQGSGTSGRAIDTQYF.

As concerns this clonotype: This may be a read error, as it is one base from a much larger clone. The V call is TRBV29-1, the J call TRBJ2-5; 7 nucleotides match TRBD2. The end of the DNA fits TRBJ2-7 better, so the J call may be wrong. In germline, CDR1 is SQVTM, CDR2 ANQGSEA. The CDR3 runs 12 residues. For the CDR3, the DNA is TGCAGCGTTGGGGGGGGACTGAGCGAGCAGTACTTC. It yields the protein CSVGGGLSEQYF.

This clonotype appeared a few times. The chain joins TRBV5-1 to TRBJ1-4; no clear D. Germline V gene lookup returns CDR1 SGHRS and CDR2 YFSETQ. V shed 4 bases and J shed 4 bases, with 11 bases lying between them. The CDR3 contains 14 residues. CDR3 in amino acids: CASSRTLDNEKLFF. The CDR3 DNA reads as TGCGCCAGCAGCCGGACGTTGGATAATGAAAAACTGTTTTTT.